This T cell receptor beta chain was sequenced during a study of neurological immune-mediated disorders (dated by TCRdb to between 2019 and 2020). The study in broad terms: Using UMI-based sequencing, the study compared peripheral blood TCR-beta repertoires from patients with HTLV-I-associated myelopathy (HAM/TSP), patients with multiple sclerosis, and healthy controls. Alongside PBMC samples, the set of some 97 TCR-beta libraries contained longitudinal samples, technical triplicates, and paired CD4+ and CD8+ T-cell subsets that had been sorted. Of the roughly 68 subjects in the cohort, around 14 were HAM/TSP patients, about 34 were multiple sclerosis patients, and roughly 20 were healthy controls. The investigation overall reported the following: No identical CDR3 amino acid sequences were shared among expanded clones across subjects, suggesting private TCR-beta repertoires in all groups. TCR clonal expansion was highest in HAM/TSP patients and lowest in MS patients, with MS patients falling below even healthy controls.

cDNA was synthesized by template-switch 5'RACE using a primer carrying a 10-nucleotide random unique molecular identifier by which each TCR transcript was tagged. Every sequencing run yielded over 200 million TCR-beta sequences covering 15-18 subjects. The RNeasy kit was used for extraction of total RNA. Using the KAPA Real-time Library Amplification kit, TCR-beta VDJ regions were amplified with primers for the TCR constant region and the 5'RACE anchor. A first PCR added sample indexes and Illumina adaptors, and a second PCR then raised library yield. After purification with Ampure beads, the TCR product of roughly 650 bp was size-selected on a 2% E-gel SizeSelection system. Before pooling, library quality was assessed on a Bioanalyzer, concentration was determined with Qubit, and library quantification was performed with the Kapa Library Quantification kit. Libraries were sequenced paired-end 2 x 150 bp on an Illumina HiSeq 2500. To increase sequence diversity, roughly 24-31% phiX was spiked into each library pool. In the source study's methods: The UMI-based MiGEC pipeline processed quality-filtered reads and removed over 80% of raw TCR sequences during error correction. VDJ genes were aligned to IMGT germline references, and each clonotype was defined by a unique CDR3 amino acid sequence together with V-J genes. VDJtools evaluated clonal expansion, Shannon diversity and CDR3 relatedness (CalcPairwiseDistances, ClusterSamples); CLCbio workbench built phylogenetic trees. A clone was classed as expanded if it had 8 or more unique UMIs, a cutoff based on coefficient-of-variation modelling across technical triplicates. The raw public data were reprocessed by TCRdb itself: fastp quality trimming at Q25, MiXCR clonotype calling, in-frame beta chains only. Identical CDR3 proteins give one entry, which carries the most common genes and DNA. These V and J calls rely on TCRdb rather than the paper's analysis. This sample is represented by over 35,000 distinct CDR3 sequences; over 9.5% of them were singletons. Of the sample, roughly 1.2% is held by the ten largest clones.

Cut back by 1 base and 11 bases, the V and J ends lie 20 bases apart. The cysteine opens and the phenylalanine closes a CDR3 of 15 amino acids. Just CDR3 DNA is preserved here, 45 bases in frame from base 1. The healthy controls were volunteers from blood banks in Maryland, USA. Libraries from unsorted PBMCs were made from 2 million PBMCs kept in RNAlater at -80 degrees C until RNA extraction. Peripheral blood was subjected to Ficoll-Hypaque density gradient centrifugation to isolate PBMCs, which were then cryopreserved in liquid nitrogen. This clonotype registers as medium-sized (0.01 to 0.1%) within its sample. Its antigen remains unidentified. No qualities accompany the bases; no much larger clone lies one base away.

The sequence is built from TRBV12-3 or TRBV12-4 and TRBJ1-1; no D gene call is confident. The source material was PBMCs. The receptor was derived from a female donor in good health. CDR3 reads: CASSLEPGPTPAAFF. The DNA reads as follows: TGTGCCAGCAGTTTAGAGCCAGGCCCCACCCCGGCGGCTTTCTTT.